This T cell receptor (beta chain) was documented in a study of blood T cell repertoires in COVID-19. Clones were read by immunoSEQ multiplex PCR, and TCRdb kept only the in-frame ones, dropping some. In the table there are about 140,000 clones, 79% of which are singletons. The CDR3 extends over 14 amino acids. The V gene lost 2 bases and the J gene lost 5 bases, with 10 bases spanning the gap. Germline CDR1 is SGHRS and CDR2 is YFSETQ. The chain carries TRBV5-1 and TRBJ1-4; a possible D gene is TRBD1 (5 bases). The TCR was taken from a man in his sixties with acute or convalescent COVID-19. Sequences were obtained from peripheral blood. The chain's CDR3 is CASSLGRENEKLFF. In DNA, the CDR3 is TGCGCCAGCAGCTTAGGCAGGGAAAATGAAAAACTGTTTTTT.